A single TCR beta chain is shown here with its context. What it binds is unknown. The sample is drawn from a study of T cell responses to AZD1222 COVID-19 vaccine. Turning to the study itself: Both about-4-week and about-12-week second-dose recipients were combined.

Study outcomes and limitations: Variant regions that are unmutated are reportedly the target of nearly half of spike-specific TCRs.

Libraries were prepared by immunoSEQ multiplex PCR; TCRdb keeps only in-frame clonotypes and omits some of them. The sample contains about 260,000 clones, about 92% of which appear only once. From germline, CDR1 is SGHTA and CDR2 FQGNSA. The CDR3 runs to 10 residues. Between the trimmed V and J ends, which lost 1 base and 13 bases, there was a span of 7 bases. The source of this sequence is an adult in good health. The sequencing used peripheral blood, collected on day 0 of AZD1222 vaccination. The V and J genes are TRBV7-2 and TRBJ1-2; no reliable D call. CDR3 sequence (DNA): TGTGCCAGCAGCTTAGTATCCTTCACCTTC. Translated, it gives CASSLVSFTF.